This T cell receptor (beta chain) was captured by sequencing in a study of T cells in tuberculosis. Study-wide context: The T cells targeted glucose monomycolate, a mycobacterial lipid, via CD1B. In South Africa, adults with active tuberculosis were compared with IGRA-negative and latently infected IGRA-positive adolescents.

The data were produced by immunoSEQ multiplex PCR, yet TCRdb's version contains in-frame clones alone and is incomplete. The sample consists of 35,000 to 55,000 clones, 94% of them appearing once. On this clone: Antigen: not known.

Notes on the study in general: GEM motif frequencies gave approximately 70% accuracy; the GMM repertoire gave roughly 85%.

Germline CDR1 is SGHRS and CDR2 is YFSETQ. This CDR3 region has 15 residues. V shed 4 bases and J shed 2 bases, with 15 bases lying between them. Adolescents were screened for latent TB by skin test and IGRA. The sequencing sample was made of PBMCs. The chain joins TRBV5-1 to TRBJ2-5; D may be TRBD1 (6 bases). The receptor comes from a donor between 10 and 35 years old with latent tuberculosis or without tuberculosis infection. Some clones in this sample may be carry-over from other donors' samples. For the CDR3, the DNA is TGCGCCAGCAGCGATATGGGACAACCACAAGAGACCCAGTACTTC. This translates into CASSDMGQPQETQYF.